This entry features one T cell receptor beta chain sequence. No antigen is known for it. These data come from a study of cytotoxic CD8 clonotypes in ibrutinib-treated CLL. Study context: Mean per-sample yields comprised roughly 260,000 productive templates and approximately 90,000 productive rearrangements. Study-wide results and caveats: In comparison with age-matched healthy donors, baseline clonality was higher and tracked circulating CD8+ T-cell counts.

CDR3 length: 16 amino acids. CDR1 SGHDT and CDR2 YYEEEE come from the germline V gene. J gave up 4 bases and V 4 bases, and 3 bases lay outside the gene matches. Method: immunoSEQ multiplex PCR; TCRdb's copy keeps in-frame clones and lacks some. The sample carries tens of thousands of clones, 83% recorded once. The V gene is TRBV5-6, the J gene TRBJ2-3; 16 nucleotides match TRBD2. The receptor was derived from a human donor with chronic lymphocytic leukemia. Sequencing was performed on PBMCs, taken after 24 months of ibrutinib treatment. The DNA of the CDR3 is TGTGCCAGCAGCGTGGGACTAGCGGGAGGGGCAGATACGCAGTATTTT. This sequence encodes CASSVGLAGGADTQYF.